This TCR beta chain stems from a study of CD8+CD57+ T cells in acquired aplastic anemia. About the study: DNA recovered from sorted CD4+ and CD8+ cells had a mean of about 3 ug. Study outcomes and limitations: Common to patients and controls were approximately 30 CD8+ CDR3 sequences. Researchers reported that CD8+ Simpson's diversity was not significantly different in patients versus controls.

Germline CDR1 reads SNHLY; CDR2 reads FYNNEI. V was clipped by 5 bases and J by 8 bases; unmatched bases: 12. The CDR3 consists of 15 residues. The template used for profiling TCR beta VDJ and CDR3 was genomic DNA. TCRdb called the reads again in MiXCR, with one record for every CDR3 protein. The table lists hundreds of thousands of distinct CDR3 sequences, 55% to 70% of them singletons. The table lists this clonotype with a few counts. What it recognizes is unknown. Sequences were obtained from sorted CD4+, CD8+, or CD8+CD57+ T cells (not recorded which) from PBMCs. The TCR comes from a human donor in good health, serving as a control. J is TRBJ1-1 and V is TRBV2; 9 positions match TRBD1. This CDR3 reads CASSPQQGARREAFF. The CDR3 nucleotides are TGTGCCAGCAGTCCCCAACAGGGGGCGCGAAGGGAAGCTTTCTTT.